Given below is one T cell receptor (beta chain) in context. Its target is not known. The assay was immunoSEQ multiplex PCR, and TCRdb's table has in-frame clones only and misses some. Among some 480,000 clones listed, around nine tenths were seen once. The source of the sample is a study of Ad26.COV2.S vaccination and SARS-CoV-2 variants. The wider study: Among those in the COV1001 Ad26.COV2.S trial arm was the donor.

Overall study results and limits: Recipients given vaccine exceeded placebo recipients in spike-specific TCR breadth.

Treatment denoted: approximately 18 received Ad26.COV2.S at low or high dose, single or two shots; about five received placebo; per-sample allocation not given. It was on day 63 after the first vaccine or placebo injection that samples were taken. It was an adult aged 18-55 years in Boston who was the donor. What was given as vaccine was an Ad26 vector encoding Wuhan-strain SARS-CoV-2 spike. This CDR3 spans 13 amino acids. CDR1 and CDR2 from the germline V gene are KGHDR and SFDVKD. Trimming took 8 bases from V and 3 from J, leaving 13 bases between them. The chain couples TRBV24-1 to TRBJ2-7; D is possibly TRBD1 or TRBD2 (5 bases each). The sequence was collected from a person aged 18 to 59 who received the Ad26.COV2.S COVID-19 vaccine or a placebo. The source material was peripheral blood, sampled in a trial of Ad26.COV2.S vaccine versus placebo. The CDR3 DNA is TGTGCCACCACTGACCGGGACGGCTACGAGCAGTACTTC. Translating it yields CATTDRDGYEQYF.